Below, 10 T cell receptor beta chains from the same sample are listed, as sequenced in a study of OX40 agonist ivuxolimab in advanced cancers. Clones were read by immunoSEQ multiplex PCR, and TCRdb kept only the in-frame ones, dropping some. The data show tens of thousands of clones, with around 89% seen just once and approximately 11% held by the top ten. The sample in question was CD4+ or CD8+ T cells sorted from blood, obtained in a trial of the OX40 agonist ivuxolimab. The receptors were sampled from an adult with an advanced solid tumor such as melanoma, head and neck, liver or kidney cancer.

CDR3 amino acids: CASHSATNEKLFF. CDR3 coding DNA: TGTGCCAGCCACTCTGCAACTAATGAAAAACTGTTTTTT. The chain employs TRBV2 and TRBJ1-4; D is uncertain. The V and J ends lost 8 bases and 0 bases respectively, with 7 bases between them. The CDR3 sequence is 13 residues long. Per the germline V gene, CDR1 is SNHLY and CDR2 is FYNNEI.

The gene calls are TRBV19 and TRBJ1-1; no clear D. This CDR3 is built from 12 residues. Germline CDR1 LNHDA, CDR2 SQIVND (reference sequence). The V gene lost 7 bases and the J gene lost 1 base, with 7 bases spanning the gap. Here the CDR3 DNA reads TGTGCCAGTATGGTGGGGAACACTGAAGCTTTCTTT. Translation: CASMVGNTEAFF.

This clone was seen just once. In nucleotides, the CDR3 is TGCGCCAGCAGCGGTCGGACAGGGGCTAACACTGAAGCTTTCTTT. It is translated as CASSGRTGANTEAFF. The chain links TRBV4-1 to TRBJ1-1, with 9 bases matching TRBD1. The CDR3 has 15 amino acids. Unmatched junction bases numbered 6, after V lost 5 bases and J lost 2 bases. Germline lookup yields CDR1 MGHRA and CDR2 YSYEKL.

Here the CDR3 DNA reads TGCGCCAGCAGCGAAACCCGTGGAAACACCATATATTTT. This sequence encodes CASSETRGNTIYF. The chain employs TRBV5-1 and TRBJ1-3; D is undetermined. The CDR3 runs 13 residues. Germline lookup yields CDR1 SGHRS and CDR2 YFSETQ. V lost 4 bases to trimming and J lost 3 bases, with 8 bases between them.

This chain connects TRBV28 to TRBJ2-3; D may be TRBD2 (6 bases). Germline V gene sequence: CDR1 MDHEN, CDR2 SYDVKM. Trimming took off 4 bases at V and 5 bases at J, with 19 bases between the two ends. CDR3 size: 16 residues. The CDR3 nucleotides read TGTGCCAGCAGTTGGGATGCAGCGACGGGAGAAGATACGCAGTATTTT. Its translation is CASSWDAATGEDTQYF.

The chain employs TRBV19 and TRBJ2-7; 7 bases fit TRBD2. The CDR3 length is 14 residues. Germline CDR1 is LNHDA and CDR2 is SQIVND (reference sequence). After removal of 3 bases from V and 3 bases from J, the junction contained 5 bases not matched to a gene. As DNA, the CDR3 is TGTGCCAGTAGTATTTTCGGGGGGAACTACGAGCAGTACTTC. Protein sequence: CASSIFGGNYEQYF. Full variable domain (missing parts from reference TRBV19 and TRBJ2-7): DGGITQSPKYLFRKEGQNVTLSCEQNLNHDAMYWYRQDPGQGLRLIYYSQIVNDFQKGDIAEGYSVSREKKESFPLTVTSAQKNPTAFYLCASSIFGGNYEQYFGPGTRLTVT.

In nucleotides, the CDR3 is TGTGCCAGCACCAAACCGGGACTAACTAACACCGGGGAGCTGTTTTTT. Its translation is CASTKPGLTNTGELFF. This rearrangement joins TRBV7-2 to TRBJ2-2, with 7 bases that match TRBD2. CDR3 length equals 16 residues. J gave up 2 bases and V 7 bases, and 10 bases lay outside the gene matches. Germline lookup yields CDR1 SGHTA and CDR2 FQGNSA.

This clone occurred once. This chain connects TRBV6-5 to TRBJ1-3; D ambiguous. V gave up 8 bases and J gave up 0 bases, with 2 bases separating them. This CDR3 contains 11 residues. Per the germline V gene, CDR1 is MNHEY and CDR2 is SVGAGI. CDR3 in DNA: TGTGCCAGCCGCTCTGGAAACACCATATATTTT. Residues: CASRSGNTIYF.

The chain recombines TRBV19 with TRBJ2-1; TRBD2 is a possible D gene (7 bases). The germline gives CDR1 LNHDA, CDR2 SQIVND (reference sequence). CDR3 length: 16 residues. V gave up 1 base and J gave up 5 bases, with 15 bases separating them. CDR3 bases: TGTGCCAGTAGTATAGCCTCCCGGGGGGCCAACAATGAGCAGTTCTTC. It encodes CASSIASRGANNEQFF.

The chain recombines TRBV11-2 with TRBJ2-7, with 8 bases lining up with TRBD1. The CDR3 contains 12 residues. V was pared by 3 bases and J by 6 bases, with 1 base of the junction left unmatched. Per the germline V gene, CDR1 is SGHAT and CDR2 is FQNNGV. The CDR3 loop is CASSLTGVEQYF. The CDR3 DNA follows: TGTGCCAGCAGCTTGACAGGGGTCGAGCAGTACTTC.